The 27 T cell receptor beta chains below all came from one sample that was sequenced in a study of blood T cell repertoires in COVID-19. Clones were sequenced by immunoSEQ multiplex PCR, and TCRdb holds only the in-frame ones, with some missing. The repertoire holds roughly 250,000 clones, with about 89% as singletons. The sequencing sample was made of peripheral blood. The receptors were sampled from a man aged 30 to 45 with acute or convalescent COVID-19.

This clone was found once. The chain links TRBV30 to TRBJ1-2, with D perhaps TRBD1 (6 bases). The germline gives CDR1 GTSNPN, CDR2 SVGIG (reference sequence). There are 12 residues in the CDR3. The ends were cut back, 1 base at V and 5 bases at J, with 8 bases in the middle. Written as DNA, the CDR3 is TGTGCCTGGAGTGAGACAGGTTATGGCTACACCTTC. It is translated as CAWSETGYGYTF. Supplemented by reference TRBV30 and TRBJ1-2, the full variable domain reads SQTIHQWPATLVQPVGSPLSLECTVEGTSNPNLYWYRQAAGRGLQLLFYSVGIGQISSEVPQNLSASRPQDRQFILSSKKLLLSDSGFYLCAWSETGYGYTFGSGTRLTVV.

V gene TRBV18 combines with J gene TRBJ2-2; weak D call: TRBD1 (5 bases). Looked up from germline, CDR1 is KGHSH and CDR2 is LQKENI. V lost 2 bases and J 4 bases, leaving 8 bases between the germline ends. The CDR3 runs 14 residues. CDR3 DNA sequence: TGTGCCAGCTCACCAATCAGGGTCACCGGGGAGCTGTTTTTT. This translates into CASSPIRVTGELFF.

The gene calls are TRBV27 and TRBJ2-1; 13 bases agree with TRBD2. The CDR3 is 16 residues long. Germline V gene lookup returns CDR1 MNHEY and CDR2 SMNVEV (reference sequence). Losses at the gene ends were 5 bases for V and 4 bases for J; bases not matched to a gene: 5. CDR3 protein: CASSPSGLAGYNEQFF. The DNA of the CDR3 is TGTGCCAGCAGTCCTTCGGGACTAGCGGGGTACAATGAGCAGTTCTTC.

The count of this clone is one. The chain uses TRBV7-9 and TRBJ1-2, with TRBD1 matching over 8 bases. The CDR3 loop spans 14 amino acids. J gave up 3 bases and V 5 bases, and 5 bases lay outside the gene matches. The germline CDR1 and CDR2 sequences are SEHNR and FQNEAQ (reference sequence). DNA for the CDR3: TGTGCCAGCAGCCAGACAGGGGTGGACTATGGCTACACCTTC. It is translated as CASSQTGVDYGYTF.

Remarks on this clone: The junction departs from the called germline gene at one end, perhaps through a read error. This sample also contains other DNA sequences that code for the same CDR3. The chain uses TRBV20-1 and TRBJ2-3; D is unresolved. Germline V gene sequence: CDR1 DFQATT, CDR2 SNEGSKA (reference sequence). There are 11 residues in the CDR3. The CDR3, as DNA: TGCAGTGCAAGAGGCGGAGATACGCAGTATTTT. As protein: CSARGGDTQYF.

The chain employs TRBV7-9 and TRBJ2-1, with D perhaps TRBD1 (6 bases). The germline V gene has CDR1 SEHNR and CDR2 FQNEAQ (reference sequence). V gave up 1 base and J gave up 4 bases, with 8 bases separating them. The CDR3 is made up of 14 amino acids. CDR3 region: CASSLEGVYNEQFF. CDR3 DNA sequence: TGTGCCAGCAGCTTAGAGGGGGTGTACAATGAGCAGTTCTTC.

The gene calls are TRBV7-2 and TRBJ2-7; possibly TRBD1 for D (6 bases). From germline, CDR1 is SGHTA and CDR2 FQGNSA. The CDR3 length is 13 residues. V lost 4 bases and J lost 3, with 10 bases in between. The CDR3 DNA reads TGTGCCAGCAGCTCACAGGGTTACTACGAGCAGTACTTC. Protein: CASSSQGYYEQYF.

V is TRBV5-8 and J is TRBJ2-4; D might be TRBD2 (5 bases). Per germline, CDR1 SGHTS and CDR2 YDEGEE. The CDR3 has 14 amino acids. Trimming left V 3 bases short and J 7 bases short, with 14 bases between. The CDR3 DNA reads TGTGCCAGCAGCTCGGGTTGGGGAGAGAACATTCAGTACTTC. It encodes CASSSGWGENIQYF.

J is TRBJ2-7 and V is TRBV3-1 (or the pseudogene TRBV3-2); 7 positions agree with TRBD2. Germline-derived CDR1 and CDR2 are LGHDT and YNNKEL (reference sequence). The CDR3 has 12 residues. The V gene end was trimmed by 8 bases and the J gene end by 6 bases; junction bases not matched to a gene: 7. The CDR3 reads CASGSGTSEQYF. The CDR3 DNA sequence: TGTGCCAGCGGAAGCGGGACTTCCGAGCAGTACTTC.

The chain joins TRBV5-1 to TRBJ2-3; weak D call: TRBD2 (7 bases). Trimming shortened V by 0 bases and J by 0 bases, and 11 bases separated the two germline ends. The CDR3 runs to 16 residues. CDR1 is SGHRS, CDR2 YFSETQ, per germline. The CDR3 sequence is CASSLVGGLSTDTQYF. The DNA for the CDR3 is TGCGCCAGCAGCTTGGTCGGGGGGCTCAGCACAGATACGCAGTATTTT.

The chain uses TRBV7-9 and TRBJ1-6; D might be TRBD1 (6 bases). CDR3 length: 17 amino acids. CDR1 and CDR2 (germline): SEHNR, FQNEAQ (reference sequence). V was clipped by 4 bases and J by 8 bases, with 21 bases between them. As DNA, the CDR3 is TGTGCCAGCAGCTCCCATATTACAGGGCCCTGGGATTCACCCCTCCACTTT. It codes for CASSSHITGPWDSPLHF. The full variable domain, in which reference TRBV7-9 and TRBJ1-6 provide the parts outside the CDR3, is DTGVSQNPRHKITKRGQNVTFRCDPISEHNRLYWYRQTLGQGPEFLTYFQNEAQLEKSRLLSDRFSAERPKGSFSTLEIQRTEQGDSAMYLCASSSHITGPWDSPLHFGNGTRLTVT.

This sequence joins TRBV2 and TRBJ1-3; perhaps TRBD1 as D (5 bases). Trimming took 10 bases from V and 0 from J, leaving 13 bases between them. This CDR3 has 14 amino acids. From germline, CDR1 is SNHLY and CDR2 FYNNEI. CDR3 amino acids: CAIGGQISGNTIYF. DNA for the CDR3: TGTGCCATCGGTGGACAAATCTCTGGAAACACCATATATTTT.

The rearrangement joins TRBV29-1 to TRBJ1-5; D gene unclear. This CDR3 region has 13 residues. The V end was cut by 4 bases, the J end by 5 bases, with 12 bases between. The germline gives CDR1 SQVTM, CDR2 ANQGSEA. The CDR3 reads CSVGPDQDQPQHF. The CDR3 DNA reads as TGCAGCGTTGGCCCCGACCAGGATCAGCCCCAGCATTTT.

In this sample, this clone turned up a few times. The V gene is TRBV2, the J gene TRBJ1-2; 9 bases align to TRBD1. The CDR3 is 14 amino acids. Germline-derived CDR1 and CDR2 are SNHLY and FYNNEI. Unmatched junction bases numbered 5, after V lost 5 bases and J lost 4 bases. This chain's CDR3 is CASSRTGVGYGYTF. CDR3 in DNA: TGTGCCAGCAGTAGGACAGGGGTTGGCTATGGCTACACCTTC.

The V gene is TRBV7-2, the J gene TRBJ1-6; D unclear. This CDR3 is built from 15 residues. Per germline, CDR1 SGHTA and CDR2 FQGNSA. V was shortened by 5 bases and J by 7 bases, with 15 bases between the two germline ends. CDR3 loop: CASSLQPGTNSPLHF. The CDR3 DNA reads as TGTGCCAGCAGCCTACAGCCCGGTACCAATTCACCCCTCCACTTT.

This chain joins TRBV30 and TRBJ2-7, with 7 bases fitting TRBD1. CDR1 GTSNPN and CDR2 SVGIG come from the germline V gene (reference sequence). The CDR3 sequence is 13 residues long. With V trimmed by 5 bases and J by 2 bases, 6 bases remained unmatched. The CDR3 is CAWGTAGTYEQYF. The CDR3 DNA reads TGTGCCTGGGGGACAGCAGGCACCTACGAGCAGTACTTC.

The chain employs TRBV4-1 and TRBJ1-2, with a weak D call TRBD1 (6 bases). This CDR3 is 14 amino acids long. The V gene lost 3 bases and the J gene lost 6 bases, with 14 bases spanning the gap. In germline, CDR1 is MGHRA, CDR2 YSYEKL. The CDR3: CASSQAGQRNGYTF. Here the CDR3 DNA reads TGCGCCAGCAGCCAGGCAGGACAGCGAAATGGCTACACCTTC.

This clone was seen only a few times. The rearrangement uses TRBV18 and TRBJ1-2, with TRBD1 as a possible D gene (5 bases). The V gene's germline CDR1 is KGHSH and CDR2 LQKENI. The CDR3 is 15 amino acids. Trimming removed 6 bases at V and 7 bases at J, with 21 bases between. The CDR3 protein is CASSLRRGGEGGYTF. The CDR3 region has the DNA TGTGCCAGCTCGCTGCGGAGGGGCGGGGAAGGTGGCTACACCTTC.

The chain is built from TRBV5-5 and TRBJ2-7; 7 bases are shared with TRBD1. The trim removed 0 bases at V and 4 bases at J, leaving 10 bases unmatched. The CDR3 totals 16 residues. Germline V CDR1 and CDR2: SGHKS, YYEKEE (reference sequence). The CDR3 region has the DNA TGTGCCAGCAGCTTGGGTTTGACAGGGTCTCAATACGAGCAGTACTTC. It encodes CASSLGLTGSQYEQYF.

This chain joins TRBV11-3 and TRBJ2-1, with D perhaps matching TRBD1 (6 bases). V was trimmed by 3 bases and J by 0 bases, leaving 15 bases between them. CDR3 length equals 17 residues. The germline CDR1 and CDR2 sequences are SGHNT and YENEEA. CDR3 in DNA: TGTGCCAGCAGCTTTACAGGGTCGGGGAGCTCCTACAATGAGCAGTTCTTC. This sequence encodes CASSFTGSGSSYNEQFF.

The chain employs TRBV30 and TRBJ1-5, with TRBD1 matching 10 bases. Germline V CDR1 and CDR2: GTSNPN, SVGIG (reference sequence). There are 15 residues in the CDR3. Unmatched junction bases numbered 3, after V lost 0 bases and J lost 4 bases. The DNA of the CDR3 is TGTGCCTGGAGTGTTGTGGGACAGGGGAATCAGCCCCAGCATTTT. Translated: CAWSVVGQGNQPQHF.

This chain uses TRBV19 with TRBJ2-3; 8 positions agree with TRBD2. The length of the CDR3 is 15 residues. The V and J ends lost 6 bases and 5 bases, in that order; junction bases with no gene match: 10. Germline CDR1 reads LNHDA; CDR2 reads SQIVND (reference sequence). The CDR3 region has the DNA TGTGCCAGTAGCTGGGCGGGGGGCCAGAAAGATACGCAGTATTTT. This codes for CASSWAGGQKDTQYF.

This clone was seen only once. The chain joins TRBV5-4 to TRBJ1-1; TRBD1 might be the D (6 bases). V was cut by 0 bases and J by 3 bases, with 12 bases left in between. Germline-derived CDR1 and CDR2 are SGHNT and YYREEE (reference sequence). There are 15 residues in the CDR3. The CDR3 coding sequence is TGTGCCAGCAGCTTGGGCGGACAGACTTACACTGAAGCTTTCTTT. Protein product: CASSLGGQTYTEAFF.

The CDR3 nucleotides read TGTGCCAGCGCTTCACTAGCGACTAGCACAGATACGCAGTATTTT. Amino acids: CASASLATSTDTQYF. V gene TRBV18 combines with J gene TRBJ2-3; TRBD2 aligns across 7 bases. Trimming took 8 bases from V and 0 from J; bases not matched to a gene: 8. This CDR3 is 15 amino acids long. CDR1 and CDR2 (germline): KGHSH, LQKENI.

The CDR3 DNA sequence: TGTGCCAGCAGTTATGGGAGTCAGTTCAATGAGCAGTTCTTC. As protein: CASSYGSQFNEQFF. This chain uses TRBV6-5 with TRBJ2-1; tentatively, D is TRBD2 (5 bases). V was shortened by 3 bases and J by 6 bases, with 12 bases between the two germline ends. CDR3 length equals 14 residues. Germline values: CDR1 MNHEY, CDR2 SVGAGI.

The rearrangement joins TRBV19 to TRBJ2-2; D might be TRBD1 (6 bases). This CDR3 contains 14 residues. Trimming shortened V by 9 bases and J by 4 bases, and 15 bases separated the two germline ends. Germline CDR1 LNHDA, CDR2 SQIVND (reference sequence). The CDR3 coding sequence is TGTGCCAGCAACAGGGAATTTTCCACCGGGGAGCTGTTTTTT. Translated, it gives CASNREFSTGELFF. Full variable domain (rest looked up from reference TRBV19 and TRBJ2-2): DGGITQSPKYLFRKEGQNVTLSCEQNLNHDAMYWYRQDPGQGLRLIYYSQIVNDFQKGDIAEGYSVSREKKESFPLTVTSAQKNPTAFYLCASNREFSTGELFFGEGSRLTVL.

Worth noting for this clone: Other DNA sequences in this sample translate to the same CDR3. The rearrangement joins TRBV28 to TRBJ1-2; unclear D gene. V lost 5 bases, J lost 3 bases, and 7 bases lay in between. The length of the CDR3 is 12 residues. Germline CDR1 is MDHEN and CDR2 is SYDVKM. The CDR3 DNA is TGTGCCAGCAGTCCCGGTGACTATGGCTACACCTTC. Its translation is CASSPGDYGYTF.